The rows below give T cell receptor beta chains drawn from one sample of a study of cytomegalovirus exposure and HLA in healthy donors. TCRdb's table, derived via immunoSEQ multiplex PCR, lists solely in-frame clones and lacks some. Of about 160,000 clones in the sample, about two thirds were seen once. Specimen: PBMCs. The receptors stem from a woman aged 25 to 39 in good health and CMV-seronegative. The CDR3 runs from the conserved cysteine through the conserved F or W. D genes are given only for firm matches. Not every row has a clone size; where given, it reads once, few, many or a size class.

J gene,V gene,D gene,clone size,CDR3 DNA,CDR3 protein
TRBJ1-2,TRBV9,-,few,TGTGCCAGCAGCGTAGCCGTGGACAGCTCTTATGGCTACACCTTC,CASSVAVDSSYGYTF
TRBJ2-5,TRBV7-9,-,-,TGTGCCAGCAGCTTAGACAGCGGGGAGACCCAGTACTTC,CASSLDSGETQYF
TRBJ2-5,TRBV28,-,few,TGTGCCAGCAAAGGCAGGTCCGATTTTCAGACCCAGTACTTC,CASKGRSDFQTQYF
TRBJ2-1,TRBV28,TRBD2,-,TGTGCCAGCAGTACTCTAGCGGGAGGCAGGAATGAGCAGTTCTTC,CASSTLAGGRNEQFF
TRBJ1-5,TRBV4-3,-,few,TGCGCCAGCAGCCAAGAAAGTGGCAGGGGCCATTTTTGGCCCCAGCATTTT,CASSQESGRGHFWPQHF
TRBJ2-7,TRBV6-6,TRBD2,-,TGTGCCAGCAGTGGGACTAGCGGGGTGGAGCAGTACTTC,CASSGTSGVEQYF
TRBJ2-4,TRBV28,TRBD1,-,TGTGCCAGCAGTTTACAGAGCGGACAGGTTGTCAAAAACATTCAGTACTTC,CASSLQSGQVVKNIQYF
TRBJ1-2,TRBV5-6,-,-,TGTGCCAGCAGCACTTATGACAGGCTCTATGGCTACACCTTC,CASSTYDRLYGYTF
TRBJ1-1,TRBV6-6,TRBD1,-,TGTGCCAGCAGTTGGACAGGGTTGAACACTGAAGCTTTCTTT,CASSWTGLNTEAFF
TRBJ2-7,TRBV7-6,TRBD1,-,TGTGCCAGCAGCTTTAGACAGGGTCCCTACGAGCAGTACTTC,CASSFRQGPYEQYF
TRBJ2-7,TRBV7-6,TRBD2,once,TGTGCCAGCAGCTCCGGGACTAGCGGTGAGCAGTACTTC,CASSSGTSGEQYF
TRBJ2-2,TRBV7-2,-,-,TGTGCCAGCAGCCCGGGGGAAACTCGCGGCGGGGAGCTGTTTTTT,CASSPGETRGGELFF
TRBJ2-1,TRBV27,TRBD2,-,TGTGCCAGCAGTTTAGCGGGAGGCTACAATGAGCAGTTCTTC,CASSLAGGYNEQFF
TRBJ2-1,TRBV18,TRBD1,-,TGTGCCAGCTCACCAGGGGACAGGGGCCACAATGAGCAGTTCTTC,CASSPGDRGHNEQFF
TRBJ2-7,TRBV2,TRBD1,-,TGTGCCAGCAGTGATCCCGGCAGGGGGCTCTACGAGCAGTACTTC,CASSDPGRGLYEQYF
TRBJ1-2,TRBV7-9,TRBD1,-,TGTGCCAGCAGCTTAGCTAGGGGGCAGCGTGGCTACACCTTC,CASSLARGQRGYTF
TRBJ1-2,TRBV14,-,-,TGTGCCAGCAGCCAAGATTCACCAGGGGTTAGGGTCGGCTACACCTTC,CASSQDSPGVRVGYTF
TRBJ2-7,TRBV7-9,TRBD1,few,TGTGCCAGCAGCCCATATGGAGGGACAGGTCCCTTCTACGAGCAGTACTTC,CASSPYGGTGPFYEQYF
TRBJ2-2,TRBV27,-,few,TGTGCCAGCAGTTTTAAGGGGCTGACCGGGGAGCTGTTTTTT,CASSFKGLTGELFF
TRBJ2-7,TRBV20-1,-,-,TGCAGTACTCAGGGGGGTGACGAGCAGTACTTC,CSTQGGDEQYF
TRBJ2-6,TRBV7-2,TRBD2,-,TGTGCCAGCAGCTTAGGCGGGGGTTGGGCCAACGTCCTGACTTTC,CASSLGGGWANVLTF
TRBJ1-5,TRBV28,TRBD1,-,TGTGCCAGCAAACAGGACAGGGGGATGAGCAATCAGCCCCAGCATTTT,CASKQDRGMSNQPQHF